Presented here are 21 T cell receptor beta chains from one specimen sequenced in a study of T cells in Graves' hyperthyroidism and ophthalmopathy. It was RNA transcripts that yielded the amplified TCR beta CDR3 regions. The HTBI primer set served for first-round RT-PCR of the TCR CDR3. TCRdb re-called the multiplex PCR reads through MiXCR, storing one row per CDR3 protein. The sample contains more than 600,000 distinct CDR3 sequences, about 15% of which appear only once. The sample taken for sequencing was blood. These receptors were collected from a man in his late teens or twenties with Graves' hyperthyroidism.

In this sample, this clonotype turned up many times. The rearrangement links TRBV27 to TRBJ1-1; a possible D gene is TRBD1 (5 bases). The germline CDR1 and CDR2 sequences are MNHEY and SMNVEV (reference sequence). V was clipped by 4 bases and J by 4 bases, with 13 bases between them. The CDR3 has 14 amino acids. The DNA of the CDR3 is TGTGCCAGCAGTTCGGTGGGAAGGGGCACTGAAGCTTTCTTT. Translating gives CASSSVGRGTEAFF.

This clonotype was picked up a small number of times. The V call is TRBV6-1, the J call TRBJ2-7; possibly TRBD2 for D (6 bases). V dropped 11 bases and J dropped 0 bases, with 23 bases sitting between them. Looked up from germline, CDR1 is MNHNS and CDR2 is SASEGT. The CDR3 totals 16 residues. CDR3 DNA sequence: TGTGCCGCGTTCCGCCCCTTAGGAGGGAACTCCTACGAGCAGTACTTC. Protein: CAAFRPLGGNSYEQYF.

The V and J genes are TRBV7-9 and TRBJ2-3, with D uncertain. The CDR3 loop spans 13 amino acids. Germline assignment: CDR1 SEHNR and CDR2 FQNEAQ (reference sequence). With 3 bases removed from V and 6 bases from J, the gap between germline ends came to 10 bases. The CDR3 bases are TGTGCCAGCAGCTTCCGAGTCGGCGATACGCAGTATTTT. Its translation is CASSFRVGDTQYF.

This clonotype was seen more than once but under ten times. The J gene is TRBJ2-7, the V gene TRBV7-9; TRBD2 agrees at 7 bases. Germline lookup yields CDR1 SEHNR and CDR2 FQNEAQ (reference sequence). CDR3 length: 14 residues. V shed 5 bases and J 0 bases; nucleotides not matched to a gene: 4. CDR3 amino acids: CASSQGLYSYEQYF. The CDR3 bases are TGTGCCAGCAGCCAGGGACTATACTCCTACGAGCAGTACTTC.

This clonotype was found many times. The rearrangement links TRBV18 to TRBJ2-1; no clear D. Looked up from germline, CDR1 is KGHSH and CDR2 is LQKENI. The CDR3 is 14 amino acids. V gave up 3 bases and J gave up 4 bases, with 10 bases separating them. The CDR3 coding sequence is TGTGCCAGCTCACCCCTCAGCGCTTACAATGAGCAGTTCTTC. This translates into CASSPLSAYNEQFF. Combining the CDR3 with reference TRBV18 and TRBJ2-1 gives the whole variable domain NAGVMQNPRHLVRRRGQEARLRCSPMKGHSHVYWYRQLPEEGLKFMVYLQKENIIDESGMPKERFSAEFPKEGPSILRIQQVVRGDSAAYFCASSPLSAYNEQFFGPGTRLTVL.

In this sample, this clonotype turned up many times. The CDR3 nucleotides are TGTGCCAGCAGCTCGGCGGGGGGAGGGAAGACTGAAGCTTTCTTT. Translation: CASSSAGGGKTEAFF. V and J are TRBV5-8 and TRBJ1-1; D may be TRBD1 (5 bases). There are 15 residues in the CDR3. V lost 3 bases and J lost 5, with 17 bases in between. Germline loops: CDR1 SGHTS, CDR2 YDEGEE.

This clonotype occurred a few times. The chain uses TRBV7-9 and TRBJ2-5, with 7 bases fitting TRBD2. The CDR3 length is 15 residues. Per germline, CDR1 SEHNR and CDR2 FQNEAQ (reference sequence). Trimming cost V 0 bases and J 4 bases; bases outside gene matches: 5. CDR3 loop: CASSLAAGVSETQYF. The CDR3 region has the DNA TGTGCCAGCAGCTTAGCGGCGGGAGTATCAGAGACCCAGTACTTC.

A few counts support this clonotype. The J gene is TRBJ1-5, the V gene TRBV15, with D unresolved. The germline V and J ends were trimmed by 1 base and 5 bases, with 6 bases remaining between them. CDR1 and CDR2 from the germline V gene are LNHNV and YYDKDF (reference sequence). This CDR3 spans 13 amino acids. CDR3 bases: TGTGCCACCAGCAGAGTGACCGATCAGCCCCAGCATTTT. Amino acids: CATSRVTDQPQHF.

This clonotype was recorded many times. This chain connects TRBV30 to TRBJ1-1; weak D call: TRBD1 (5 bases). Germline CDR1 is GTSNPN and CDR2 is SVGIG (reference sequence). The V end was cut by 1 base, the J end by 1 base, with 13 bases between. The length of the CDR3 is 15 residues. The CDR3 DNA sequence: TGTGCCTGGAGTGCCACGGGACTGTGGAACACTGAAGCTTTCTTT. Translation: CAWSATGLWNTEAFF.

The chain recombines TRBV28 with TRBJ1-2; tentative D call: TRBD1 (5 bases). From germline, CDR1 is MDHEN and CDR2 SYDVKM. The CDR3 runs to 14 residues. Trimming removed 4 bases at V and 5 bases at J, with 14 bases between. The CDR3 DNA sequence: TGTGCCAGCAGTTCCCCTCGGGGGAAATATGGCTACACCTTC. This encodes CASSSPRGKYGYTF.

CDR3 nucleotide sequence: TGCGCCAGCAGCCGAGTACCGGGACTAGCGGGAGGGATCGACTACAATGAGCAGTTCTTC. It translates to CASSRVPGLAGGIDYNEQFF. This chain links TRBV5-1 with TRBJ2-1; the match to TRBD2 covers 16 bases. The J segment lost 3 bases and the V segment lost 4 bases, leaving 13 bases of the junction unmatched. Germline V gene data show CDR1 as SGHRS and CDR2 as YFSETQ. The CDR3 has 20 residues.

V usage is TRBV18 and J usage is TRBJ2-1; 13 nucleotides agree with TRBD2. The trim removed 2 bases at V and 9 bases at J, leaving 4 bases unmatched. Germline V gives CDR1 KGHSH, CDR2 LQKENI. The CDR3 loop spans 15 amino acids. CDR3 bases: TGTGCCAGCTCACCAAGACTAGCGGGAGGAATTGAGCAGTTCTTC. Residues: CASSPRLAGGIEQFF.

At least ten counts were recorded for this clonotype. This chain's CDR3 is CASSFARAGEQFF. CDR3 nucleotides: TGTGCCAGCAGCTTCGCAAGGGCCGGGGAGCAGTTCTTC. This chain connects TRBV7-6 to TRBJ2-1, with unresolved D. The length of the CDR3 is 13 residues. In germline, CDR1 is SGHVS, CDR2 FNYEAQ. The V end was cut by 3 bases, the J end by 10 bases, with 13 bases between.

This clonotype appeared many times. The chain combines TRBV4-2 with TRBJ2-6, with D maybe TRBD1 (6 bases). The CDR3 consists of 15 residues. With 4 bases removed from V and 4 bases from J, the gap between germline ends came to 11 bases. Germline loops: CDR1 LGHNA, CDR2 YNFKEQ. CDR3 sequence (DNA): TGTGCCAGCAGCCCAGCAGGGGCGGGGGCCAACGTCCTGACTTTC. Protein sequence: CASSPAGAGANVLTF.

This clonotype has at least ten counts. The genes are TRBV5-1 and TRBJ1-1; D unclear. CDR1 and CDR2 from the germline V gene are SGHRS and YFSETQ. There are 13 residues in the CDR3. The germline V and J ends were trimmed by 4 bases and 4 bases, with 11 bases remaining between them. The CDR3 region is CASSLRLATEAFF. The CDR3 region has the DNA TGCGCCAGCAGCCTAAGGCTGGCCACTGAAGCTTTCTTT.

At least ten counts were recorded for this clonotype. The chain carries TRBV28 and TRBJ2-1; TRBD2 aligns across 12 bases. The CDR3 contains 16 residues. Germline-derived CDR1 and CDR2 are MDHEN and SYDVKM. V lost 6 bases, J lost 8 bases, and 11 bases stayed unmatched. The CDR3 nucleotides are TGTGCCAGCAGGTCCCTAGCGGGAGGGCCGATATATGAGCAGTTCTTC. Translating it yields CASRSLAGGPIYEQFF.

This chain connects TRBV5-6 to TRBJ2-7; the match to TRBD2 covers 9 bases. CDR3 length equals 15 residues. The junction had 10 bases not matched to a gene; V was cut back by 3 bases and J by 6 bases. Germline assignment: CDR1 SGHDT and CDR2 YYEEEE. The chain's CDR3 is CASSSIAGVSGEQYF. DNA of the CDR3: TGTGCCAGCAGCTCGATAGCGGGAGTTTCTGGCGAGCAGTACTTC.

The table lists this clonotype with a few counts. This chain links TRBV30 with TRBJ2-1, with D tentatively TRBD2 (6 bases). The germline V gene has CDR1 GTSNPN and CDR2 SVGIG (reference sequence). The V end was cut by 3 bases, the J end by 0 bases, with 12 bases between. The CDR3 is made up of 15 amino acids. The CDR3 loop is CAWRGRRDSYNEQFF. In DNA, the CDR3 is TGTGCCTGGAGGGGCAGGAGGGACTCCTACAATGAGCAGTTCTTC. The variable domain in full, with the rest retrieved from reference TRBV30 and TRBJ2-1, is SQTIHQWPATLVQPVGSPLSLECTVEGTSNPNLYWYRQAAGRGLQLLFYSVGIGQISSEVPQNLSASRPQDRQFILSSKKLLLSDSGFYLCAWRGRRDSYNEQFFGPGTRLTVL.

This clonotype was seen repeatedly, ten times or more. The rearrangement joins TRBV3-1 to TRBJ2-5; D may correspond to TRBD1 or TRBD2 (5 bases each). With 3 bases removed from V and 2 bases from J, the gap between germline ends came to 13 bases. Germline V gene sequence: CDR1 LGHDT, CDR2 YNNKEL (reference sequence). This CDR3 has 15 residues. The CDR3 region has the DNA TGTGCCAGCAGCCACGCCCCGGGACCACAAGAGACCCAGTACTTC. Translation: CASSHAPGPQETQYF.

This sequence joins TRBV6-1 and TRBJ2-1; TRBD2 aligns across 10 bases. The CDR3 runs to 14 residues. Per the germline V gene, CDR1 is MNHNS and CDR2 is SASEGT. The J segment lost 2 bases and the V segment lost 8 bases, leaving 3 bases of the junction unmatched. As DNA, the CDR3 is TGTGCCAGCTATACTAGCGGGGCCTACAATGAGCAGTTCTTC. Encoded protein: CASYTSGAYNEQFF.

This clonotype has ten or more counts. The J gene is TRBJ2-3, the V gene TRBV7-9; D call uncertain. This CDR3 region has 12 residues. The V gene's germline CDR1 is SEHNR and CDR2 FQNEAQ (reference sequence). Trimming stripped 8 bases from V and 6 bases from J, with 12 bases between. The CDR3: CASLPDLDTQYF. CDR3 nucleotides: TGTGCCAGCCTGCCGGATCTGGATACGCAGTATTTT.